The 20 T cell receptor beta chains below come from one sample, sequenced in a study of blood T cell repertoires in COVID-19. The table came from immunoSEQ multiplex PCR; TCRdb's copy has only in-frame clones and leaves some out. This sample has 90,000 to 100,000 clones; roughly nine tenths occur once, and the top ten carry around a tenth. The sequenced material came from peripheral blood. Every receptor here comes from a man aged 45-65 years with acute or convalescent COVID-19.

The genes are TRBV24-1 and TRBJ2-1, with 11 bases aligning to TRBD2. CDR1 and CDR2 from the germline V gene are KGHDR and SFDVKD. J gave up 6 bases and V 4 bases, and 4 bases lay outside the gene matches. The CDR3 has 15 amino acids. CDR3 sequence: CATSDPTSGSNEQFF. The CDR3 DNA sequence: TGTGCCACCAGTGACCCTACTAGCGGGAGCAATGAGCAGTTCTTC.

The CDR3 loop reads CASSQGQYTGELFF. In DNA form, the CDR3 reads TGTGCCAGCAGCCAAGGACAGTACACCGGGGAGCTGTTTTTT. The rearrangement uses TRBV7-2 and TRBJ2-2; weak D call: TRBD1 (6 bases). Germline V gives CDR1 SGHTA, CDR2 FQGNSA. V was cut by 5 bases and J by 3 bases, with 10 bases left in between. The CDR3 runs to 14 residues.

The V call is TRBV24-1, the J call TRBJ2-1, with D possibly TRBD2 on 5 matching bases. The CDR3 is made up of 15 amino acids. Germline loops: CDR1 KGHDR, CDR2 SFDVKD. The V end lost 5 bases, the J end lost 0 bases, and 10 bases lay between the germline ends. The CDR3 sequence is CATSGIASSYNEQFF. The CDR3, as DNA: TGTGCCACCAGTGGCATAGCGAGCTCCTACAATGAGCAGTTCTTC.

As for this clone: One end of the junction does not line up with germline, which may come from a read error. The V gene is TRBV7-9, the J gene TRBJ2-3; 7 nucleotides line up with TRBD2. CDR3 length equals 12 residues. Germline V gene data show CDR1 as SEHNR and CDR2 as FQNEAQ (reference sequence). CDR3 region: CAGREGADTQYF. The DNA for the CDR3 is TGTGCCGGCAGGGAGGGAGCAGATACGCAGTATTTT.

V usage is TRBV7-3 and J usage is TRBJ1-1; 7 nucleotides match TRBD1. Germline loops: CDR1 SGHTA, CDR2 FQGTGA. Losses at the gene ends were 2 bases for V and 4 bases for J; bases not matched to a gene: 10. There are 16 residues in the CDR3. CDR3 in DNA: TGTGCCAGCAGCTTATCCGGGCAGGGGGGAATCACTGAAGCTTTCTTT. Its protein product is CASSLSGQGGITEAFF.

The chain has TRBV4-2 and TRBJ1-1; TRBD1 matches 10 bases. The ends lost 0 bases at V and 6 bases at J; junction bases unmatched: 10. This CDR3 contains 17 residues. Germline CDR1 LGHNA, CDR2 YNFKEQ. Here the CDR3 reads CASSQDQAGTGDPEAFF. Here the CDR3 DNA reads TGTGCCAGCAGCCAAGATCAGGCTGGGACAGGGGACCCTGAAGCTTTCTTT.

DNA of the CDR3: TGTGCCAGTGGGCCTATGAACACTGAAGCTTTCTTT. Amino acid sequence: CASGPMNTEAFF. The chain joins TRBV18 to TRBJ1-1; D is uncertain. The CDR3 is 12 amino acids. Germline lookup yields CDR1 KGHSH and CDR2 LQKENI. Trimming took off 9 bases at V and 0 bases at J, with 8 bases between the two ends.

This sequence joins TRBV10-3 and TRBJ1-2, with D perhaps matching TRBD1 (6 bases). The V end lost 4 bases, the J end lost 5 bases, and 17 bases lay between the germline ends. The CDR3 runs 15 residues. Germline CDR1 is ENHRY and CDR2 is SYGVKD. The chain's CDR3 is CAISAGQRARYGYTF. The CDR3 bases are TGTGCCATCAGTGCTGGACAGCGTGCACGGTATGGCTACACCTTC.

The V call is TRBV6-5, the J call TRBJ2-6; D is possibly TRBD1 (6 bases). This CDR3 is 15 amino acids long. The ends were cut back, 6 bases at V and 0 bases at J, with 9 bases in the middle. CDR1 and CDR2 (germline): MNHEY, SVGAGI. CDR3 sequence reads: CASRPQGSGANVLTF. The CDR3 DNA follows: TGTGCCAGCAGGCCACAGGGCTCTGGGGCCAACGTCCTGACTTTC.

The chain has TRBV21-1 and TRBJ1-6. TRBV21-1 is designated a pseudogene. The length of the CDR3 is 16 residues. The CDR3 reads CASSKAGRGSDSPLHF. The DNA for the CDR3 is TGTGCCAGCAGCAAAGCGGGGCGGGGTTCAGATTCACCCCTCCACTTT.

V and J are TRBV5-1 and TRBJ2-1; 13 bases fit TRBD2. The germline gives CDR1 SGHRS, CDR2 YFSETQ. V lost 4 bases and J lost 5; bases outside the gene matches: 9. The CDR3 loop spans 17 amino acids. The CDR3 loop reads CASSMMGLAGFNNEQFF. The DNA of the CDR3 is TGCGCCAGCAGCATGATGGGACTAGCGGGATTCAACAATGAGCAGTTCTTC.

This chain connects TRBV7-2 to TRBJ1-1, with 7 bases matching TRBD1. The CDR3 loop spans 16 amino acids. The J segment lost 5 bases and the V segment lost 5 bases, leaving 14 bases of the junction unmatched. CDR1 SGHTA and CDR2 FQGNSA come from the germline V gene. Here the CDR3 DNA reads TGTGCCAGCAGCCCGAACAGGGGAGGCCGACATACTGAAGCTTTCTTT. Its translation: CASSPNRGGRHTEAFF.

This rearrangement joins TRBV19 to TRBJ1-2, with no clear D. This CDR3 contains 16 residues. The germline CDR1 and CDR2 sequences are LNHDA and SQIVND (reference sequence). Between the trimmed V and J ends, which lost 2 bases and 3 bases, there was a span of 16 bases. The CDR3 region has the DNA TGTGCCAGTAGTATATACGGTAGGCAGGAGGACTATGGCTACACCTTC. It is translated as CASSIYGRQEDYGYTF. Filled out from reference TRBV19 and TRBJ1-2, the complete variable domain reads DGGITQSPKYLFRKEGQNVTLSCEQNLNHDAMYWYRQDPGQGLRLIYYSQIVNDFQKGDIAEGYSVSREKKESFPLTVTSAQKNPTAFYLCASSIYGRQEDYGYTFGSGTRLTVV.

The chain is built from TRBV7-9 and TRBJ2-2, with D possibly being TRBD2 (5 bases). The CDR3 has 17 amino acids. The V end lost 3 bases, the J end lost 2 bases, and 16 bases lay between the germline ends. Germline V gene sequence: CDR1 SEHNR, CDR2 FQNEAQ (reference sequence). CDR3: CASSFPTEAINTGELFF. The DNA for the CDR3 is TGTGCCAGCAGCTTTCCGACGGAGGCTATTAACACCGGGGAGCTGTTTTTT.

V usage is TRBV11-3 and J usage is TRBJ2-2; a possible D gene is TRBD2 (5 bases). The V gene's germline CDR1 is SGHNT and CDR2 YENEEA. V was shortened by 2 bases and J by 0 bases, with 7 bases between the two germline ends. The length of the CDR3 is 15 residues. In DNA, the CDR3 is TGTGCCAGCAGCTTACTAGCCGCGAACACCGGGGAGCTGTTTTTT. Its protein is CASSLLAANTGELFF. The variable domain in full, completed from reference TRBV11-3 and TRBJ2-2, reads EAGVVQSPRYKIIEKKQPVAFWCNPISGHNTLYWYLQNLGQGPELLIRYENEEAVDDSQLPKDRFSAERLKGVDSTLKIQPAELGDSAVYLCASSLLAANTGELFFGEGSRLTVL.

The rearrangement links TRBV2 to TRBJ1-6; TRBD1 agrees at 7 bases. With 3 bases clipped from V and 2 bases from J, the junction kept 7 bases outside the gene matches. From germline, CDR1 is SNHLY and CDR2 FYNNEI. The CDR3 runs 17 residues. CDR3 in DNA: TGTGCCAGCAGTGACCACCGGGACAGACCCTATAATTCACCCCTCCACTTT. This sequence encodes CASSDHRDRPYNSPLHF.

The V gene is TRBV7-3, the J gene TRBJ2-1, with TRBD2 identical over 7 bases. The CDR3 contains 14 residues. In germline, CDR1 is SGHTA, CDR2 FQGTGA. J was trimmed by 6 bases and V by 6 bases; bases with no gene match: 8. CDR3 in DNA: TGTGCCAGCAGTCGAATGACTAGCCTCAATGAGCAGTTCTTC. Amino acids: CASSRMTSLNEQFF.

CDR3 sequence reads: CASSLVGYGSGRVYNEQFF. CDR3 DNA sequence: TGTGCCAGCAGCTTAGTTGGATATGGTAGCGGGAGGGTATACAATGAGCAGTTCTTC. The V and J genes are TRBV7-2 and TRBJ2-1, with 11 bases lining up with TRBD2. V dropped 1 base and J dropped 4; count of bases not matched to a gene: 12. The germline CDR1 and CDR2 sequences are SGHTA and FQGNSA. CDR3 size: 19 residues.

The chain employs TRBV18 and TRBJ2-4, with D possibly matching TRBD2 (6 bases). V lost 3 bases and J lost 6, with 18 bases in between. Germline loops: CDR1 KGHSH, CDR2 LQKENI. The CDR3 is made up of 16 amino acids. CDR3 nucleotides: TGTGCCAGCTCACCTAATTCCGGGAGTTCGGGAAACATTCAGTACTTC. It is translated as CASSPNSGSSGNIQYF.

The chain's CDR3 is CASSQAFDKAFF. For the CDR3, the DNA is TGTGCCAGCAGCCAAGCTTTTGACAAAGCTTTCTTT. V usage is TRBV3-1 (or the pseudogene TRBV3-2) and J usage is TRBJ1-1; D call uncertain. The CDR3 is 12 amino acids. V was clipped by 1 base and J by 9 bases, with 9 bases between them. CDR1 LGHDT and CDR2 YNNKEL come from the germline V gene (reference sequence).